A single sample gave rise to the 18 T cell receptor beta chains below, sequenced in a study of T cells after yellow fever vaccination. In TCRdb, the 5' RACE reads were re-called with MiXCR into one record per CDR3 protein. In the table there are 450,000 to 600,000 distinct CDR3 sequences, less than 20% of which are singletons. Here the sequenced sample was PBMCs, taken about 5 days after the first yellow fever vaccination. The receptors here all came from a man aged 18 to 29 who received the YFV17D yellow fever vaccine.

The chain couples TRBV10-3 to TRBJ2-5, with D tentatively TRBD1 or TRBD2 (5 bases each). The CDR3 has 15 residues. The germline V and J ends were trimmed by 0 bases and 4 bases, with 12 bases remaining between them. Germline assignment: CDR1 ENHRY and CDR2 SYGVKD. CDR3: CAISESRGTVETQYF. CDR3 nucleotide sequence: TGTGCCATCAGTGAGTCGAGGGGCACGGTAGAGACCCAGTACTTC.

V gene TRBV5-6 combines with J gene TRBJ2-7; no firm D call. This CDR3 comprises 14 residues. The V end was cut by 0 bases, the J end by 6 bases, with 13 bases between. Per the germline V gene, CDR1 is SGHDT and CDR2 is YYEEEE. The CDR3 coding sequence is TGTGCCAGCAGCTTGGATCACCCTACAGTCGAGCAGTACGTC. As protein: CASSLDHPTVEQYV.

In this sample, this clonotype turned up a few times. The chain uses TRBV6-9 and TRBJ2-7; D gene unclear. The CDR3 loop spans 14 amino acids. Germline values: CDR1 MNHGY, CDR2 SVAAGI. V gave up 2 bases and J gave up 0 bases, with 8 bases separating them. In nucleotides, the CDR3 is TGTGCCAGCAGTTATAGCTACAGCTCCTACGAGCAGTACGTC. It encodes CASSYSYSSYEQYV.

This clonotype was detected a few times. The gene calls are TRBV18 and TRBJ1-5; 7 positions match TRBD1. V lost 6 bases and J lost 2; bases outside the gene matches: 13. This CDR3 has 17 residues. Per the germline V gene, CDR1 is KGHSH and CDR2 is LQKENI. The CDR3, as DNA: TGTGCCAGCTCTCCTTACAACACAGGGGCGGGCAATCAGCCCCAGCATTTT. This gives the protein CASSPYNTGAGNQPQHF.

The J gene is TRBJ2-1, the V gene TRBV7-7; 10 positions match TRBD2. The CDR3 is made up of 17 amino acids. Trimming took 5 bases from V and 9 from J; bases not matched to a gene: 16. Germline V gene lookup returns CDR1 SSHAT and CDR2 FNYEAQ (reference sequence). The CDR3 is CASSPISLAGVTGEQFF. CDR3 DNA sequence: TGTGCCAGCAGCCCCATTTCCCTAGCGGGGGTGACGGGTGAGCAGTTCTTC.

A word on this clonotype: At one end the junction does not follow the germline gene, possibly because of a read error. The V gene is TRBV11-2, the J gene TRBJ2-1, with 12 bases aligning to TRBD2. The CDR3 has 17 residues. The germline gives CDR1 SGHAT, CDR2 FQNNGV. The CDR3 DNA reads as TGTGCCAGCAGTTCCCTAGCGGGGGGGCCCTCCGACAATGAGCAGTTCTTC. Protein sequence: CASSSLAGGPSDNEQFF.

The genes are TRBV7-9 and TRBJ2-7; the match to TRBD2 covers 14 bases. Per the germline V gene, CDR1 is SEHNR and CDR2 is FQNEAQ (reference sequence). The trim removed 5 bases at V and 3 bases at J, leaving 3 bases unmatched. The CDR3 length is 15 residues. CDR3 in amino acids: CASSAGLAGVYEQYV. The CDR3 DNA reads TGTGCCAGCAGCGCGGGACTAGCGGGGGTCTACGAGCAGTACGTC.

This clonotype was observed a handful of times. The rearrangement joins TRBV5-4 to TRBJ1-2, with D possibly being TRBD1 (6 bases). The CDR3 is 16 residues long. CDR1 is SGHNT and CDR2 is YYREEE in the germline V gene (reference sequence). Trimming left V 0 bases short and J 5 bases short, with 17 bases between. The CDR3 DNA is TGTGCCAGCAGCTTGGTCGGGGGGCAAGTGGGTTATGGCTACACCTTC. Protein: CASSLVGGQVGYGYTF.

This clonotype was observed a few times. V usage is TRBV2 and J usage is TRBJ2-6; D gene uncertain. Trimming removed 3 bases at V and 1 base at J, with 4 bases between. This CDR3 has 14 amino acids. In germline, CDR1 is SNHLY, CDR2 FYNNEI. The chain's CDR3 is CASSDFSGANVLTF. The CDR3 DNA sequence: TGTGCCAGCAGTGATTTTTCTGGGGCCAACGTCCTGACTTTC.

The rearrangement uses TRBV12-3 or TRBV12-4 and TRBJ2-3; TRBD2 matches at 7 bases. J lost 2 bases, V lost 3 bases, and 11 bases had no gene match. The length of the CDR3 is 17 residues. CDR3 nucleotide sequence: TGTGCCAGCAGTTTTGGGGTTGGGGGGGGGACCACAGATACGCAGTATTTT. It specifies CASSFGVGGGTTDTQYF.

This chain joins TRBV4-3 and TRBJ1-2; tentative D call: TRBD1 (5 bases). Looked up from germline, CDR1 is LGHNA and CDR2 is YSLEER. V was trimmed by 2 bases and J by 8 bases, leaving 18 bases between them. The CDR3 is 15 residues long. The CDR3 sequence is CASSQPEGVFRGYTF. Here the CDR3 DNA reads TGCGCCAGCAGCCAACCGGAAGGGGTGTTTCGGGGCTACACCTTC.

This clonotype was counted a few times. CDR3 amino acids: CASSQSGDRVNQPQHF. CDR3 bases: TGTGCCAGCTCACAGTCGGGGGACAGGGTGAATCAGCCCCAGCATTTT. The V call is TRBV18, the J call TRBJ1-5; 9 bases align to TRBD1. The CDR3 has 16 residues. The junction had 8 bases not matched to a gene; V was cut back by 4 bases and J by 4 bases. From germline, CDR1 is KGHSH and CDR2 LQKENI.

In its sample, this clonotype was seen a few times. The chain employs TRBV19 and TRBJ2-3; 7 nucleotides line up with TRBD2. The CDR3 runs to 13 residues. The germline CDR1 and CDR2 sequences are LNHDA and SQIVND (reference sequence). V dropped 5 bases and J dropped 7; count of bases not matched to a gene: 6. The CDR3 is CASSRTRSNTQYF. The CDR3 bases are TGTGCCAGTAGTCGGACTAGGTCGAATACGCAGTATTTT. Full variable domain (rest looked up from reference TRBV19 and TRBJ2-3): DGGITQSPKYLFRKEGQNVTLSCEQNLNHDAMYWYRQDPGQGLRLIYYSQIVNDFQKGDIAEGYSVSREKKESFPLTVTSAQKNPTAFYLCASSRTRSNTQYFGPGTRLTVL.

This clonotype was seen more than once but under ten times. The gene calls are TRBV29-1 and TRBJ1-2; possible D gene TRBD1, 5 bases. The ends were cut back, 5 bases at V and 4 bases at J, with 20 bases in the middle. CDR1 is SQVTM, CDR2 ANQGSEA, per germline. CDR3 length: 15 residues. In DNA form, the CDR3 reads TGCAGCGTTTCAAATCTTGGACGGGGCTTCTATGGCTACACCTTC. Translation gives CSVSNLGRGFYGYTF.

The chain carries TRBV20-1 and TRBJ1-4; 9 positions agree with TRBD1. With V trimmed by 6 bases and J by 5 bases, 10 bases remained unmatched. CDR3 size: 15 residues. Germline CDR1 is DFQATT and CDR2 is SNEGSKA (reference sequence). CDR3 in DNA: TGCAGTGCCCTTCGAGGGGGACAGGGCAATGAAAAACTGTTTTTT. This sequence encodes CSALRGGQGNEKLFF.

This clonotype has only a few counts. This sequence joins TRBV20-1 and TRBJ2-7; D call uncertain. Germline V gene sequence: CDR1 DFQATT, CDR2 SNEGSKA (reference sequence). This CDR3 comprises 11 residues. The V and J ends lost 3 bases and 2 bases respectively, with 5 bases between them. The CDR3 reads CSASRAYEQYV. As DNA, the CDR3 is TGCAGTGCTAGCCGGGCCTACGAGCAGTACGTC.

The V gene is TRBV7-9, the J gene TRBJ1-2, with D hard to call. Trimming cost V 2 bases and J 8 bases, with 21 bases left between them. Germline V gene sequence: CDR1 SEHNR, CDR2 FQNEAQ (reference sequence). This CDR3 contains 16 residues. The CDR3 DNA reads TGTGCCAGCAGCTTATCGACAACGGGCCCCCTAAGCGGCTACACCTTC. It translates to CASSLSTTGPLSGYTF.

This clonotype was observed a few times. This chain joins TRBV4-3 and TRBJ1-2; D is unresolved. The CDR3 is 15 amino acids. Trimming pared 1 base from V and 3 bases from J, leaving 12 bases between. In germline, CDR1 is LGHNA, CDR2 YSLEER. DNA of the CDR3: TGCGCCAGCAGCCAAGCACAGTTGAGAGACTATGGCTACACCTTC. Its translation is CASSQAQLRDYGYTF.